A selection of T cell receptor beta chains follows, all from one sample in a study of shared clonotypes between healthy human individuals. Assay: immunoSEQ multiplex PCR; the TCRdb copy retains only in-frame clones and omits some. Of roughly 1 million clones in the sample, around 76% were seen once. What was sequenced was memory CD4+ T cells sorted from blood. The receptors stem from a man younger than 30 in good health. Each CDR3 is given with its conserved first and last residue. D genes are given only for firm matches. Only some rows state a clone size, as once, few, many or a class for expanded clones.

CDR3 length	clone size	V gene	D gene	J gene	CDR3 protein	CDR3 DNA
14	once	TRBV10-3	NA	TRBJ2-6	CAISDRAGANVLTF	TGTGCCATCAGTGATAGAGCTGGGGCCAACGTCCTGACTTTC
11	once	TRBV20-1	NA	TRBJ1-4	CSARIRGPLFF	TGCAGTGCTAGAATCAGGGGTCCCCTGTTTTTT
15	NA	TRBV5-4	NA	TRBJ2-1	CASSLETASYNEQFF	TGTGCCAGCAGCTTGGAGACGGCTAGCTACAATGAGCAGTTCTTC
13	NA	TRBV6-1	NA	TRBJ1-2	CASREDFNYGYTF	TGTGCCAGCAGGGAGGATTTCAACTATGGCTACACCTTC
14	NA	TRBV10-1	NA	TRBJ1-6	CASSEDRANSPLHF	TGCGCCAGCAGTGAGGATAGAGCTAATTCACCCCTCCACTTT
13	NA	TRBV5-1	TRBD2	TRBJ2-7	CASRTSGTYEQYF	TGCGCCAGTAGGACTAGCGGAACCTACGAGCAGTACTTC
15	NA	TRBV5-1	TRBD1	TRBJ1-1	CASSSSGTGNTEAFF	TGCGCCAGCAGCTCATCCGGGACAGGGAACACTGAAGCTTTCTTT
14	few	TRBV10-3	NA	TRBJ1-5	CAISAGGQGQPQHF	TGTGCCATCAGCGCCGGGGGGCAAGGTCAGCCCCAGCATTTT
14	once	TRBV7-2	NA	TRBJ2-7	CASSLGRLPYEQYF	TGTGCCAGCAGCTTGGGACGGTTACCGTACGAGCAGTACTTC
18	NA	TRBV15	TRBD2	TRBJ2-3	CATSSFSLGGPSADTQYF	TGTGCCACCAGCAGTTTTAGTTTGGGAGGGCCCTCCGCAGATACGCAGTATTTT
14	NA	TRBV6-5	NA	TRBJ1-2	CASRGPGGRYGYTF	TGTGCCAGCAGGGGACCGGGGGGACGCTATGGCTACACCTTC
13	NA	TRBV5-6	NA	TRBJ1-6	CASSLTGNSPLHF	TGTGCCAGCAGCTTGACGGGCAATTCACCCCTCCACTTT
14	NA	TRBV2	NA	TRBJ1-5	CASSKVTQTQPQHF	TGTGCCAGCAGTAAGGTGACCCAGACTCAGCCCCAGCATTTT
15	NA	TRBV6-6	TRBD2	TRBJ2-6	CASRRLASGANVLTF	TGTGCCAGCCGACGACTAGCCTCTGGGGCCAACGTCCTGACTTTC
13	NA	TRBV27	NA	TRBJ2-2	CASSLWRDGELFF	TGTGCCAGCAGTTTATGGAGGGACGGGGAGCTGTTTTTT
14	NA	TRBV5-1	NA	TRBJ1-2	CASSLEGSNYGYTF	TGCGCCAGCAGCTTAGAGGGGTCTAACTATGGCTACACCTTC
15	NA	TRBV9	NA	TRBJ1-5	CASSVDISTNQPQHF	TGTGCCAGCAGCGTAGACATCTCTACCAATCAGCCCCAGCATTTT
15	NA	TRBV10-3	NA	TRBJ1-1	CAISESTGGSAEAFF	TGTGCCATCAGTGAGTCTACCGGGGGCAGCGCTGAAGCTTTCTTT
15	NA	TRBV28	NA	TRBJ2-3	CASSLLRGRPDTQYF	TGTGCCAGCAGTTTACTTCGGGGGCGTCCAGATACGCAGTATTTT
14	NA	TRBV5-3	NA	TRBJ1-4	CARSYGPAGEKLFF	TGTGCCAGAAGCTACGGACCAGCGGGTGAAAAACTGTTTTTT
14	NA	TRBV19	NA	TRBJ2-7	CASSRGGQFYEQYF	TGTGCCAGTAGTCGCGGGGGACAGTTTTACGAGCAGTACTTC
16	NA	TRBV4-2	NA	TRBJ2-7	CASSQVLGGYWGEQYF	TGTGCCAGCAGCCAAGTCCTCGGGGGATACTGGGGCGAGCAGTACTTC
10	NA	TRBV2	NA	TRBJ2-1	CASSEGRQFF	TGTGCCAGCAGTGAGGGAAGGCAGTTCTTC
15	NA	TRBV9	NA	TRBJ2-2	CASSVGGLLPGELFF	TGTGCCAGCAGCGTAGGAGGGCTCCTCCCCGGGGAGCTGTTTTTT
14	NA	TRBV19	NA	TRBJ2-7	CARDRVQRRYEQYF	TGTGCCAGGGACCGGGTCCAAAGGAGGTACGAGCAGTACTTC
16	NA	TRBV7-2	NA	TRBJ1-2	CASSSPGAGLIKGYTF	TGTGCCAGCAGCTCCCCCGGGGCAGGGCTAATTAAGGGCTACACCTTC
15	NA	TRBV10-1	NA	TRBJ2-3	CASSEDSRDTDTQYF	TGCGCCAGCAGCGAGGACTCTCGGGACACAGATACGCAGTATTTT
12	NA	TRBV30	NA	TRBJ2-1	CAWTQWGNEQFF	TGTGCCTGGACTCAGTGGGGGAATGAGCAGTTCTTC
14	NA	TRBV27	TRBD1	TRBJ1-2	CASSPMTGNYGYTF	TGTGCCAGCAGTCCGATGACAGGGAACTATGGCTACACCTTC
15	NA	TRBV7-7	TRBD1	TRBJ2-3	CASSLGQAGTDTQYF	TGTGCTAGCAGCTTAGGACAGGCCGGTACAGATACGCAGTATTTT
15	NA	TRBV6-6	NA	TRBJ2-6	CASSYVGSGANVLTF	TGTGCCAGCAGTTACGTTGGCTCTGGGGCCAACGTCCTGACTTTC
13	few	TRBV11-2	NA	TRBJ2-3	CASSLGLVGTQYF	TGTGCCAGCAGTTTAGGACTCGTGGGTACGCAGTATTTT
14	NA	TRBV25-1	NA	TRBJ2-7	CASSAQGGPYEQYF	TGTGCCAGCAGTGCCCAGGGGGGGCCCTACGAGCAGTACTTC
16	NA	TRBV18	NA	TRBJ1-1	CASSPTRQVVNTEAFF	TGTGCCAGCTCACCGACTCGACAGGTGGTTAACACTGAAGCTTTCTTT
20	NA	TRBV30	TRBD2	TRBJ2-1	CAWTVRVKTPGLREIHEQFF	TGTGCCTGGACGGTGCGGGTTAAAACCCCGGGACTAAGGGAAATCCATGAGCAGTTCTTC
12	NA	TRBV29-1	NA	TRBJ2-1	CSVEPGKGEQFF	TGCAGCGTTGAGCCGGGAAAGGGTGAGCAGTTCTTC
13	once	TRBV5-1	NA	TRBJ2-7	CASSFENSYEQYF	TGCGCCAGCAGCTTCGAGAACTCCTACGAGCAGTACTTC
16	NA	TRBV7-9	NA	TRBJ2-1	CASSANRFDSYNEQFF	TGTGCCAGCAGCGCCAACCGTTTTGACTCCTACAATGAGCAGTTCTTC
15	NA	TRBV5-1	TRBD2	TRBJ2-3	CASSFSGGPTDTQYF	TGCGCCAGCAGCTTTAGCGGGGGGCCCACAGATACGCAGTATTTT
15	NA	TRBV6-6	NA	TRBJ2-2	CASSYSYAGDGELFF	TGTGCCAGCAGTTACTCGTATGCCGGGGACGGGGAGCTGTTTTTT
11	NA	TRBV7-2	NA	TRBJ1-4	CASSLGGKLFF	TGTGCCAGCAGCTTAGGGGGAAAACTGTTTTTT
15	NA	TRBV2	NA	TRBJ2-5	CASSVGTGPGETQYF	TGTGCCAGCAGCGTTGGTACTGGCCCTGGGGAGACCCAGTACTTC
14	few	TRBV28	NA	TRBJ1-4	CASSPGTTNEKLFF	TGTGCCAGCAGTCCCGGCACAACTAATGAAAAACTGTTTTTT
14	NA	TRBV6-6	NA	TRBJ1-1	CASRESSGNTEAFF	TGTGCCAGCAGGGAATCCTCAGGTAACACTGAAGCTTTCTTT
15	few	TRBV1	NA	TRBJ1-1	CTSSQEDGDRTEAFF	TGCACCAGCAGCCAAGAAGACGGAGATCGCACTGAAGCTTTCTTT
12	NA	TRBV7-9	NA	TRBJ2-1	CASTWGENEQFF	TGTGCCAGTACTTGGGGGGAAAATGAGCAGTTCTTC
13	NA	TRBV6-1	NA	TRBJ1-1	CASSGRGNTEAFF	TGTGCCAGCAGTGGCCGAGGAAACACTGAAGCTTTCTTT
13	NA	TRBV29-1	NA	TRBJ2-1	CSVEMRAYNEQFF	TGCAGCGTTGAGATGCGGGCTTACAATGAGCAGTTCTTC
16	NA	TRBV11-2	NA	TRBJ2-7	CASSPALGLQIYEQYF	TGTGCCAGCAGCCCTGCCCTGGGGCTGCAGATATACGAGCAGTACTTC
14	NA	TRBV6-1	NA	TRBJ2-7	CASTEAVAPTTQYF	TGTGCCAGCACGGAGGCAGTCGCCCCTACGACGCAGTACTTC
14	NA	TRBV5-6	TRBD1	TRBJ1-2	CASSTGQANYGYTF	TGTGCCAGCAGCACCGGACAGGCGAACTATGGCTACACCTTC
13	NA	TRBV6-1	NA	TRBJ1-5	CASSEAGRQPQHF	TGTGCCAGCAGTGAAGCGGGTCGGCAGCCCCAGCATTTT